The source of this T cell receptor (beta chain) is a study of T cells in women clearing cervical HPV infection. The assay was immunoSEQ multiplex PCR, and TCRdb's table has in-frame clones only and misses some. This sample contains 30,000 to 35,000 clones. A note on this clone: Its antigen is currently unknown. The observed sequence ends 3 residues before the CDR3 terminus, with the missing tail filled in from the germline J gene.

V dropped 1 base and J dropped 5 bases, with 13 bases sitting between them. This CDR3 region has 15 residues. Germline loops: CDR1 SGHRS, CDR2 YFSETQ. Study-wide results and caveats: CIN3+ cases had significantly higher TCR richness than controls; evenness did not differ. Cases carried less TRBV6-7 than controls: roughly 0.12% versus 0.17%.

The chain has TRBV5-1 and TRBJ1-5; D might be TRBD1 (6 bases). Input material: blood buffy coat. This TCR came from a woman between 18 and 70 years old with a cervical HPV16 infection that either progressed to CIN3+ or cleared (not recorded which). The part of the CDR3 DNA that was read is TGCGCCAGCAGCTTGTGGTCAGGGGATGATCAGCCC. It yields the protein CASSLWSGDDQP. The whole CDR3 protein is CASSLWSGDDQPQHF.